These 9 T cell receptor beta chains were sequenced from one sample in a study of OX40 agonist ivuxolimab in advanced cancers. Only in-frame clones appear in the TCRdb table, and some are missing; sequencing was by immunoSEQ multiplex PCR. This sample has about 73,000 clones, with less than 90% found just once. The material was CD4+ or CD8+ T cells sorted from blood, obtained in a trial of the OX40 agonist ivuxolimab. Receptors were obtained from an adult with an advanced solid tumor such as melanoma, head and neck, liver or kidney cancer.

The rearrangement joins TRBV30 to TRBJ1-1; TRBD1 might be the D (5 bases). With 5 bases removed from V and 1 base from J, the gap between germline ends came to 8 bases. Germline V gene sequence: CDR1 GTSNPN, CDR2 SVGIG (reference sequence). The CDR3 loop spans 12 amino acids. The CDR3 DNA follows: TGTGCCTGGGACAGACCGAACACTGAAGCTTTCTTT. This gives the protein CAWDRPNTEAFF.

The rearrangement joins TRBV6-5 to TRBJ1-5, with D perhaps matching TRBD1 (5 bases). The CDR3 covers 12 residues. The ends were cut back, 6 bases at V and 5 bases at J, with 8 bases in the middle. The germline V gene has CDR1 MNHEY and CDR2 SVGAGI. CDR3 sequence reads: CASRGGDQPQHF. CDR3 sequence (DNA): TGTGCCAGCAGGGGGGGAGATCAGCCCCAGCATTTT.

The chain combines TRBV20-1 with TRBJ2-1; D gene unclear. V was clipped by 3 bases and J by 4 bases, with 4 bases between them. The germline gives CDR1 DFQATT, CDR2 SNEGSKA (reference sequence). The CDR3 loop spans 11 amino acids. CDR3 amino acids: CSARGYNEQFF. The CDR3 region has the DNA TGCAGTGCTAGGGGTTACAATGAGCAGTTCTTC.

The gene calls are TRBV10-3 and TRBJ1-2, with D perhaps matching TRBD1 (6 bases). Germline values: CDR1 ENHRY, CDR2 SYGVKD. The CDR3 loop spans 16 amino acids. Trimming shortened V by 6 bases and J by 2 bases, and 19 bases separated the two germline ends. The CDR3 loop reads CAIRTPEWRGNYGYTF. CDR3 bases: TGTGCCATCAGGACGCCCGAATGGAGGGGGAACTATGGCTACACCTTC.

The rearrangement links TRBV7-2 to TRBJ2-7, with 14 bases that match TRBD2. In germline, CDR1 is SGHTA, CDR2 FQGNSA. J lost 1 base, V lost 4 bases, and 3 bases had no gene match. This CDR3 contains 16 residues. The chain's CDR3 is CASSWGLAGVSYEQYF. DNA of the CDR3: TGTGCCAGCAGCTGGGGACTAGCGGGGGTGTCCTACGAGCAGTACTTC.

Only a few counts were recorded for this clone. This sequence joins TRBV7-3 and TRBJ2-2; D not resolved. V lost 6 bases, J lost 0 bases, and 14 bases lay in between. The CDR3 is 16 amino acids. CDR1 and CDR2 (germline): SGHTA, FQGTGA. This CDR3 reads CASRRNLGSNTGELFF. The CDR3 DNA reads TGTGCCAGCAGACGAAACCTCGGGTCGAACACCGGGGAGCTGTTTTTT. The full variable domain, in which reference TRBV7-3 and TRBJ2-2 provide the parts outside the CDR3, is GAGVSQTPSNKVTEKGKYVELRCDPISGHTALYWYRQSLGQGPEFLIYFQGTGAADDSGLPNDRFFAVRPEGSVSTLKIQRTERGDSAVYLCASRRNLGSNTGELFFGEGSRLTVL.

The chain has TRBV6-5 and TRBJ2-3; 11 positions match TRBD2. The junction had 2 bases not matched to a gene; V was cut back by 0 bases and J by 3 bases. Germline values: CDR1 MNHEY, CDR2 SVGAGI. The CDR3 totals 16 residues. In DNA form, the CDR3 reads TGTGCCAGCAGTTACTCGACTAGCGGGGCAACAGATACGCAGTATTTT. It encodes CASSYSTSGATDTQYF.

This chain joins TRBV19 and TRBJ2-3, with 8 bases lining up with TRBD2. Losses at the gene ends were 7 bases for V and 4 bases for J; bases not matched to a gene: 7. Germline V lookup: CDR1 LNHDA, CDR2 SQIVND (reference sequence). There are 14 residues in the CDR3. The CDR3 loop reads CASKDGGVADTQYF. CDR3 in DNA: TGTGCCAGTAAGGACGGGGGGGTGGCAGATACGCAGTATTTT.

The rearrangement joins TRBV7-8 to TRBJ2-7; possibly TRBD1 for D (5 bases). Trimming stripped 3 bases from V and 0 bases from J, with 9 bases between. CDR1 is SGHVS, CDR2 FQNEAQ, per germline. This CDR3 region has 14 residues. The CDR3 region is CASSLRQSSYEQYF. DNA of the CDR3: TGTGCCAGCAGCTTGAGACAGAGCTCCTACGAGCAGTACTTC.